This record covers a single T cell receptor (beta chain). The CDR3 loop spans 16 amino acids. Germline lookup yields CDR1 SGDLS and CDR2 YYNGEE. V was pared by 4 bases and J by 7 bases, with 12 bases of the junction left unmatched. The data stem from a study of control samples from healthy donors and cancer patients. Sequenced by immunoSEQ multiplex PCR; TCRdb stores in-frame clones only, minus some. Here the sample spans some 120,000 clones, more than 85% being singletons. The sequencing input was PBMCs. The chain carries TRBV9 and TRBJ2-1, with 9 positions matching TRBD2. The TCR originated in a middle-aged man with head and neck cancer. The CDR3 DNA is TGTGCCAGCAGCTCCCGGGGGAGCGGGGGGTGGAATGAGCAGTTCTTC. Amino acid sequence: CASSSRGSGGWNEQFF.